The next 5 T cell receptor beta chains were all read from a single sample in a study of blood T cell repertoires in COVID-19. Only in-frame clones appear in the TCRdb table, and some are missing; sequencing was by immunoSEQ multiplex PCR. The repertoire has 300,000 to 400,000 clones, about 89% of them found once; the top ten carry about 6.3%. The sample was peripheral blood. These receptors were obtained from a woman aged 45 to 65 with COVID-19, enrolled during active disease.

The chain uses TRBV7-9 and TRBJ2-3; 8 nucleotides align to TRBD1. V lost 4 bases to trimming and J lost 2 bases; unmatched junction nucleotides: 8. Germline CDR1 and CDR2: SEHNR and FQNEAQ (reference sequence). The CDR3 length is 16 residues. The CDR3 sequence is CASSSAGTGITDTQYF. The CDR3 DNA sequence: TGTGCCAGCAGCTCGGCCGGGACAGGAATCACAGATACGCAGTATTTT.

The gene calls are TRBV18 and TRBJ2-5; D gene unclear. From germline, CDR1 is KGHSH and CDR2 LQKENI. V lost 0 bases and J 5 bases, leaving 7 bases between the germline ends. CDR3 length: 13 amino acids. The CDR3 DNA reads TGTGCCAGCTCACCACCAGCTTCTGAGACCCAGTACTTC. It codes for CASSPPASETQYF.

There are a few counts of this clone. The chain is built from TRBV5-1 and TRBJ2-1, with 10 bases identical to TRBD2. The CDR3 is made up of 17 amino acids. CDR1 and CDR2 (germline): SGHRS, YFSETQ. J lost 4 bases, V lost 3 bases, and 10 bases had no gene match. CDR3 DNA: TGCGCCAGCAGCTCTCAACCCGGGACTAGCGCGTACAATGAGCAGTTCTTC. Translated: CASSSQPGTSAYNEQFF.

The CDR3 reads CASSDSAGGLKNIQYF. For the CDR3, the DNA is TGTGCCAGCAGTGACTCAGCGGGAGGGCTCAAAAACATTCAGTACTTC. The chain has TRBV6-4 and TRBJ2-4, with 10 positions matching TRBD2. Germline CDR1 reads MRHNA; CDR2 reads SNTAGT. V lost 0 bases, J lost 3 bases, and 2 bases stayed unmatched. This CDR3 contains 16 residues.

The V gene is TRBV5-1, the J gene TRBJ2-7, with D hard to call. V dropped 5 bases and J dropped 0 bases, with 18 bases sitting between them. The CDR3 loop spans 16 amino acids. Germline V gene sequence: CDR1 SGHRS, CDR2 YFSETQ. CDR3 in amino acids: CASSSVSQSFSYEQYF. The DNA of the CDR3 is TGCGCCAGCAGTTCGGTATCTCAAAGTTTCTCCTACGAGCAGTACTTC. Full variable domain (rest looked up from reference TRBV5-1 and TRBJ2-7): KAGVTQTPRYLIKTRGQQVTLSCSPISGHRSVSWYQQTPGQGLQFLFEYFSETQRNKGNFPGRFSGRQFSNSRSEMNVSTLELGDSALYLCASSSVSQSFSYEQYFGPGTRLTVT.